This T cell receptor (beta chain) was observed in a study of control samples from healthy donors and cancer patients. The CDR3 totals 18 residues. The V and J ends lost 4 bases and 0 bases respectively, with 19 bases between them. The germline V gene has CDR1 SGHTA and CDR2 FQGNSA. Sequencing used immunoSEQ multiplex PCR; TCRdb keeps in-frame clones, though not all of them. Among 150,000 or so clones listed, under 95% were seen once. The clonotype comes from a man aged 18 to 30 in good health. The genes are TRBV7-2 and TRBJ2-1; a weak D match, TRBD2 (6 bases). Sequenced: blood. The chain's CDR3 is CASSSTPGGTTSYNEQFF. CDR3 DNA sequence: TGTGCCAGCAGCTCGACCCCCGGCGGGACGACCTCCTACAATGAGCAGTTCTTC.